These T cell receptor beta chains were read from a single sample in a study of T cells in Graves' hyperthyroidism and ophthalmopathy. TCRdb ran MiXCR on the multiplex PCR reads and lists one entry per CDR3 protein. The sample includes 500,000 to 800,000 distinct CDR3 sequences, just under 45% of them seen just once. The sequencing sample was made of peripheral blood or thyroid tissue (not recorded which). All receptors derive from an adult man with Graves' disease, either hyperthyroidism or ophthalmopathy (not recorded which). The CDR3 runs from the conserved cysteine through the conserved F or W. D genes are given only for firm matches. Only some rows state a clone size, as once, few, many or a class for expanded clones.

NA	TRBJ2-7	TRBV11-2	NA	TGTGCCAGCAGCTTCCGAGCGGGACAGAGCTCCTACGAGCAGTACTTC	CASSFRAGQSSYEQYF
NA	TRBJ1-2	TRBV7-2	few	TGTGCCAGCAGCTCTGGGGGATACTCCTATGGCTACACCTTC	CASSSGGYSYGYTF
NA	TRBJ1-1	TRBV6-5	NA	TGTGCCAGCAGTTACAAACCTGACTACACTGAAGCTTTCTTT	CASSYKPDYTEAFF
NA	TRBJ2-2	TRBV24-1	many	TGTGCCACCAGTGATTCGCTGCGTGCGAACACCGGGGAGCTGTTTTTT	CATSDSLRANTGELFF
NA	TRBJ2-2	TRBV20-1	NA	TGCAGTGCCCGGTGGCAGGGAAACACCGGGGAGCTGTTTTTT	CSARWQGNTGELFF
TRBD1	TRBJ1-2	TRBV20-1	few	TGCAGTGCTAGAGGGGGACAGGGGGTCTATGGCTACACCTTC	CSARGGQGVYGYTF
NA	TRBJ1-2	TRBV20-1	few	TGCAGTGCTGGCCCCGGCGGCAGGACGGAAGGCTACACCTTC	CSAGPGGRTEGYTF
NA	TRBJ1-1	TRBV10-3	NA	TGTGCCATCAGAGACCGGGTCCTTAACACTGAAGCTTTCTTT	CAIRDRVLNTEAFF
NA	TRBJ1-3	TRBV7-2	NA	TGTGCCAGCAGCCAAGACCAATCTGGAAACACCATATATTTT	CASSQDQSGNTIYF
TRBD1	TRBJ2-5	TRBV7-2	NA	TGTGCCAGCAGCTTCCAACCCGGACAGGGCGGAGAGACCCAGTACTTC	CASSFQPGQGGETQYF
TRBD1	TRBJ1-1	TRBV29-1	NA	TGCAGCGTTGAGTGGGACAGGGCCACTGAAGCTTTCTTT	CSVEWDRATEAFF
TRBD1	TRBJ1-1	TRBV6-1	once	TGTGCCAGCAGCCACCGGGACAGGGGGGAAGCTTTCTTT	CASSHRDRGEAFF
NA	TRBJ2-3	TRBV10-3	NA	TGTGCCATCAGTGAGAGTAGGGGGGCGGATACGCAGTATTTT	CAISESRGADTQYF
NA	TRBJ1-1	TRBV2	many	TGTGCCAGCCCAAAGAGGGACACTGAAGCTTTCTTT	CASPKRDTEAFF
TRBD1	TRBJ1-2	TRBV20-1	many	TGCAGTGCTAGAGACAACAGGGACAGGGGCTACACCTTC	CSARDNRDRGYTF
NA	TRBJ1-3	TRBV7-8	few	TGTGCCAGCAGCTCAGAGGGGACGCAGGGAAACACCATATATTTT	CASSSEGTQGNTIYF
NA	TRBJ1-2	TRBV6-5	few	TGTGCCAGCACTCGGGCAGGGGTTACTGGCTACACCTTC	CASTRAGVTGYTF
TRBD1	TRBJ1-1	TRBV7-9	NA	TGTGCCAGCAGCACGGACAGGGGGACTACTGAAGCTTTCTTT	CASSTDRGTTEAFF
NA	TRBJ1-1	TRBV12-3/TRBV12-4	NA	TGTGCCAGCAGTTCCGGAGACATGGCGTTGAACACTGAAGCTTTCTTT	CASSSGDMALNTEAFF
TRBD2	TRBJ2-3	TRBV29-1	NA	TGCAGCGTTGCGGCTAGCGGGAGTACAGATACGCAGTATTTT	CSVAASGSTDTQYF
NA	TRBJ1-4	TRBV5-1	once	TGTGCCAGCAGCCCCGCTCCGGAATCAACTAATGAAAAACTGTTTTTT	CASSPAPESTNEKLFF
TRBD1	TRBJ1-5	TRBV29-1	NA	TGCAGCGTTGCCAGCGCAACAGGGGCGGATCAGCCCCAGCATTTT	CSVASATGADQPQHF
NA	TRBJ2-7	TRBV5-1	many	TGCGCCAGCAGCTCACCGGGGCCCAGTTTATACGAGCAGTACTTC	CASSSPGPSLYEQYF
NA	TRBJ2-5	TRBV11-2	NA	TGTGCCAGCTACGAGACCCAGTACTTC	CASYETQYF
NA	TRBJ2-7	TRBV9	NA	TGTGCCAGCAGCCAAGTAGGAGGCCGGGGTTACGCGCAGTACTTC	CASSQVGGRGYAQYF
NA	TRBJ2-7	TRBV7-8	many	TGTGCCAGCAGCTTAGACAGGGTCTCCTACGAGCAGTACTTC	CASSLDRVSYEQYF
TRBD1	TRBJ1-6	TRBV6-5	NA	TGTGCCAGCAGTGGACAGGGGAGAATTTCACCCCTCCACTTT	CASSGQGRISPLHF
TRBD1	TRBJ1-2	TRBV29-1	NA	TGCAGCAGTGGACAGGGTAATGGATATGGCTACACCTTC	CSSGQGNGYGYTF
NA	TRBJ2-7	TRBV9	NA	TGTGCCAGCAGTTGGGCCGGGGAATTCGAGCAGTACTTC	CASSWAGEFEQYF
NA	TRBJ1-5	TRBV15	many	TGTGCCACCAGCAGACAAGAAAATCAGCCCCAGCATTTT	CATSRQENQPQHF
NA	TRBJ1-5	TRBV20-1	many	TGCAGTGCTGGTCACCGAGGGAGCAATCAGCCCCAGCATTTT	CSAGHRGSNQPQHF
TRBD1	TRBJ1-1	TRBV29-1	NA	TGCAGCGTTGTTACAGGGGCCCACACCCGGGAAGCTTTCTTT	CSVVTGAHTREAFF
NA	TRBJ1-1	TRBV20-1	NA	TGCAGTGCCCCTCCGGGTGGGGGGGCAACTGAAGCTTTCTTT	CSAPPGGGATEAFF
TRBD1	TRBJ1-6	TRBV20-1	NA	TGCAGTGCTAGAGATCAGGGACAGAGTTCACCCCTCCACTTT	CSARDQGQSSPLHF
TRBD1	TRBJ2-5	TRBV7-9	NA	TGTGCCAGCAGCCAGACAGGGGGCGCGACCCAGTACTTC	CASSQTGGATQYF
TRBD1	TRBJ1-6	TRBV25-1	NA	TGTGCCAGCAGTGGGGACAGCGGTTATAATTCACCCCTCCACTTT	CASSGDSGYNSPLHF
TRBD1	TRBJ1-4	TRBV10-3	many	TGTGCCATCAGTGAGTCGCGTTCGGACAGGGCGAAGGAAAAACTGTTTTTT	CAISESRSDRAKEKLFF
NA	TRBJ1-3	TRBV6-1	NA	TGTGCCAGCAGTAGGACTGAACACTCTGGAAACACCATATATTTT	CASSRTEHSGNTIYF
TRBD1	TRBJ2-6	TRBV7-9	NA	TGTGCCAGCACCTTGGGACAGCCTGGGGCCAACGTCCTGACTTTC	CASTLGQPGANVLTF
NA	TRBJ1-2	TRBV6-5	many	TGTGCCAGCAGTTACGGCAGGAACTATGGCTACACCTTC	CASSYGRNYGYTF
NA	TRBJ1-1	TRBV9	many	TGTGCCAGCAGCTTGGGCGGGGGCACTGAAGCTTTCTTT	CASSLGGGTEAFF
TRBD1	TRBJ2-7	TRBV20-1	NA	TGCAGTGCTAGCACAGGGGGCTTACCCCTCTACGAGCAGTACTTC	CSASTGGLPLYEQYF
NA	TRBJ1-2	TRBV7-9	many	TGTGCCAGCAGCTTACTTAGTGGCTACACCTTC	CASSLLSGYTF
NA	TRBJ1-2	TRBV6-5	NA	TGTGCCAGCAGTTTGCTTGGCGAATATGGCTACACCTTC	CASSLLGEYGYTF
TRBD1	TRBJ1-5	TRBV19	many	TGTGCCAGTAGTGAAGGGACAGGGGTACAGCCCCAGCATTTT	CASSEGTGVQPQHF
NA	TRBJ2-7	TRBV12-3/TRBV12-4	NA	TGTGCCAGCAGATCGCAGGGAACCCCCAGCTACCAGCAGTACTTC	CASRSQGTPSYQQYF
TRBD1	TRBJ1-4	TRBV7-9	few	TGTGCCAGCAGCCAAGATTCCCGGACAGGGCGCGGTGAAAAACTGTTTTTT	CASSQDSRTGRGEKLFF
NA	TRBJ1-1	TRBV10-3	many	TGTGCCATCAGTGAGTGGAGGGTCGGGAACACTGAAGCTTTCTTT	CAISEWRVGNTEAFF
NA	TRBJ1-5	TRBV29-1	NA	TGCAGCGCCCGAGTACAGGGTAGCAATCAGCCCCAGCATTTT	CSARVQGSNQPQHF
NA	TRBJ2-5	TRBV6-5	NA	TGTGCCAGCAGTCCTAAACCAATACCTCCTGAGACCCAGTACTTC	CASSPKPIPPETQYF
TRBD1	TRBJ1-4	TRBV7-9	NA	TGTGCCAGCAGCTTCGTAGGACAGGGGACCGAAAAACTGTTTTTT	CASSFVGQGTEKLFF
NA	TRBJ1-3	TRBV12-3/TRBV12-4	NA	TGTGCCAGCACCACATATGGAAACACCATATATTTT	CASTTYGNTIYF
NA	TRBJ1-2	TRBV10-3	once	TGTGCCATCAGTGAGAGGGGGGACAACCACTATGGCTACACCTTC	CAISERGDNHYGYTF
NA	TRBJ1-1	TRBV11-2	NA	TGTGCCAGTTTCTCCAGGGAATCCATGAACACTGAAGCTTTCTTT	CASFSRESMNTEAFF
TRBD1	TRBJ1-2	TRBV29-1	many	TGCAGCACCCTCAGGGGGGACTATGGCTACACCTTC	CSTLRGDYGYTF
TRBD1	TRBJ1-2	TRBV20-1	many	TGCAGTGCTAAGGACAGGGTCCGCTATGGCTACACCTTC	CSAKDRVRYGYTF
NA	TRBJ2-2	TRBV20-1	NA	TGCAGTGCTCCGATCCAGGGGAACACCGGGGAGCTGTTTTTT	CSAPIQGNTGELFF
TRBD1	TRBJ1-6	TRBV7-2	NA	TGTGCCAGCAGCCCCAGGACCAGACAGGGGGCTTTACGGGTTGGAGCACCCCTCCACTTT	CASSPRTRQGALRVGAPLHF
NA	TRBJ2-7	TRBV12-3/TRBV12-4	few	TGTGCCAGCAGTCCGACCCAATACGAGCAGTACTTC	CASSPTQYEQYF